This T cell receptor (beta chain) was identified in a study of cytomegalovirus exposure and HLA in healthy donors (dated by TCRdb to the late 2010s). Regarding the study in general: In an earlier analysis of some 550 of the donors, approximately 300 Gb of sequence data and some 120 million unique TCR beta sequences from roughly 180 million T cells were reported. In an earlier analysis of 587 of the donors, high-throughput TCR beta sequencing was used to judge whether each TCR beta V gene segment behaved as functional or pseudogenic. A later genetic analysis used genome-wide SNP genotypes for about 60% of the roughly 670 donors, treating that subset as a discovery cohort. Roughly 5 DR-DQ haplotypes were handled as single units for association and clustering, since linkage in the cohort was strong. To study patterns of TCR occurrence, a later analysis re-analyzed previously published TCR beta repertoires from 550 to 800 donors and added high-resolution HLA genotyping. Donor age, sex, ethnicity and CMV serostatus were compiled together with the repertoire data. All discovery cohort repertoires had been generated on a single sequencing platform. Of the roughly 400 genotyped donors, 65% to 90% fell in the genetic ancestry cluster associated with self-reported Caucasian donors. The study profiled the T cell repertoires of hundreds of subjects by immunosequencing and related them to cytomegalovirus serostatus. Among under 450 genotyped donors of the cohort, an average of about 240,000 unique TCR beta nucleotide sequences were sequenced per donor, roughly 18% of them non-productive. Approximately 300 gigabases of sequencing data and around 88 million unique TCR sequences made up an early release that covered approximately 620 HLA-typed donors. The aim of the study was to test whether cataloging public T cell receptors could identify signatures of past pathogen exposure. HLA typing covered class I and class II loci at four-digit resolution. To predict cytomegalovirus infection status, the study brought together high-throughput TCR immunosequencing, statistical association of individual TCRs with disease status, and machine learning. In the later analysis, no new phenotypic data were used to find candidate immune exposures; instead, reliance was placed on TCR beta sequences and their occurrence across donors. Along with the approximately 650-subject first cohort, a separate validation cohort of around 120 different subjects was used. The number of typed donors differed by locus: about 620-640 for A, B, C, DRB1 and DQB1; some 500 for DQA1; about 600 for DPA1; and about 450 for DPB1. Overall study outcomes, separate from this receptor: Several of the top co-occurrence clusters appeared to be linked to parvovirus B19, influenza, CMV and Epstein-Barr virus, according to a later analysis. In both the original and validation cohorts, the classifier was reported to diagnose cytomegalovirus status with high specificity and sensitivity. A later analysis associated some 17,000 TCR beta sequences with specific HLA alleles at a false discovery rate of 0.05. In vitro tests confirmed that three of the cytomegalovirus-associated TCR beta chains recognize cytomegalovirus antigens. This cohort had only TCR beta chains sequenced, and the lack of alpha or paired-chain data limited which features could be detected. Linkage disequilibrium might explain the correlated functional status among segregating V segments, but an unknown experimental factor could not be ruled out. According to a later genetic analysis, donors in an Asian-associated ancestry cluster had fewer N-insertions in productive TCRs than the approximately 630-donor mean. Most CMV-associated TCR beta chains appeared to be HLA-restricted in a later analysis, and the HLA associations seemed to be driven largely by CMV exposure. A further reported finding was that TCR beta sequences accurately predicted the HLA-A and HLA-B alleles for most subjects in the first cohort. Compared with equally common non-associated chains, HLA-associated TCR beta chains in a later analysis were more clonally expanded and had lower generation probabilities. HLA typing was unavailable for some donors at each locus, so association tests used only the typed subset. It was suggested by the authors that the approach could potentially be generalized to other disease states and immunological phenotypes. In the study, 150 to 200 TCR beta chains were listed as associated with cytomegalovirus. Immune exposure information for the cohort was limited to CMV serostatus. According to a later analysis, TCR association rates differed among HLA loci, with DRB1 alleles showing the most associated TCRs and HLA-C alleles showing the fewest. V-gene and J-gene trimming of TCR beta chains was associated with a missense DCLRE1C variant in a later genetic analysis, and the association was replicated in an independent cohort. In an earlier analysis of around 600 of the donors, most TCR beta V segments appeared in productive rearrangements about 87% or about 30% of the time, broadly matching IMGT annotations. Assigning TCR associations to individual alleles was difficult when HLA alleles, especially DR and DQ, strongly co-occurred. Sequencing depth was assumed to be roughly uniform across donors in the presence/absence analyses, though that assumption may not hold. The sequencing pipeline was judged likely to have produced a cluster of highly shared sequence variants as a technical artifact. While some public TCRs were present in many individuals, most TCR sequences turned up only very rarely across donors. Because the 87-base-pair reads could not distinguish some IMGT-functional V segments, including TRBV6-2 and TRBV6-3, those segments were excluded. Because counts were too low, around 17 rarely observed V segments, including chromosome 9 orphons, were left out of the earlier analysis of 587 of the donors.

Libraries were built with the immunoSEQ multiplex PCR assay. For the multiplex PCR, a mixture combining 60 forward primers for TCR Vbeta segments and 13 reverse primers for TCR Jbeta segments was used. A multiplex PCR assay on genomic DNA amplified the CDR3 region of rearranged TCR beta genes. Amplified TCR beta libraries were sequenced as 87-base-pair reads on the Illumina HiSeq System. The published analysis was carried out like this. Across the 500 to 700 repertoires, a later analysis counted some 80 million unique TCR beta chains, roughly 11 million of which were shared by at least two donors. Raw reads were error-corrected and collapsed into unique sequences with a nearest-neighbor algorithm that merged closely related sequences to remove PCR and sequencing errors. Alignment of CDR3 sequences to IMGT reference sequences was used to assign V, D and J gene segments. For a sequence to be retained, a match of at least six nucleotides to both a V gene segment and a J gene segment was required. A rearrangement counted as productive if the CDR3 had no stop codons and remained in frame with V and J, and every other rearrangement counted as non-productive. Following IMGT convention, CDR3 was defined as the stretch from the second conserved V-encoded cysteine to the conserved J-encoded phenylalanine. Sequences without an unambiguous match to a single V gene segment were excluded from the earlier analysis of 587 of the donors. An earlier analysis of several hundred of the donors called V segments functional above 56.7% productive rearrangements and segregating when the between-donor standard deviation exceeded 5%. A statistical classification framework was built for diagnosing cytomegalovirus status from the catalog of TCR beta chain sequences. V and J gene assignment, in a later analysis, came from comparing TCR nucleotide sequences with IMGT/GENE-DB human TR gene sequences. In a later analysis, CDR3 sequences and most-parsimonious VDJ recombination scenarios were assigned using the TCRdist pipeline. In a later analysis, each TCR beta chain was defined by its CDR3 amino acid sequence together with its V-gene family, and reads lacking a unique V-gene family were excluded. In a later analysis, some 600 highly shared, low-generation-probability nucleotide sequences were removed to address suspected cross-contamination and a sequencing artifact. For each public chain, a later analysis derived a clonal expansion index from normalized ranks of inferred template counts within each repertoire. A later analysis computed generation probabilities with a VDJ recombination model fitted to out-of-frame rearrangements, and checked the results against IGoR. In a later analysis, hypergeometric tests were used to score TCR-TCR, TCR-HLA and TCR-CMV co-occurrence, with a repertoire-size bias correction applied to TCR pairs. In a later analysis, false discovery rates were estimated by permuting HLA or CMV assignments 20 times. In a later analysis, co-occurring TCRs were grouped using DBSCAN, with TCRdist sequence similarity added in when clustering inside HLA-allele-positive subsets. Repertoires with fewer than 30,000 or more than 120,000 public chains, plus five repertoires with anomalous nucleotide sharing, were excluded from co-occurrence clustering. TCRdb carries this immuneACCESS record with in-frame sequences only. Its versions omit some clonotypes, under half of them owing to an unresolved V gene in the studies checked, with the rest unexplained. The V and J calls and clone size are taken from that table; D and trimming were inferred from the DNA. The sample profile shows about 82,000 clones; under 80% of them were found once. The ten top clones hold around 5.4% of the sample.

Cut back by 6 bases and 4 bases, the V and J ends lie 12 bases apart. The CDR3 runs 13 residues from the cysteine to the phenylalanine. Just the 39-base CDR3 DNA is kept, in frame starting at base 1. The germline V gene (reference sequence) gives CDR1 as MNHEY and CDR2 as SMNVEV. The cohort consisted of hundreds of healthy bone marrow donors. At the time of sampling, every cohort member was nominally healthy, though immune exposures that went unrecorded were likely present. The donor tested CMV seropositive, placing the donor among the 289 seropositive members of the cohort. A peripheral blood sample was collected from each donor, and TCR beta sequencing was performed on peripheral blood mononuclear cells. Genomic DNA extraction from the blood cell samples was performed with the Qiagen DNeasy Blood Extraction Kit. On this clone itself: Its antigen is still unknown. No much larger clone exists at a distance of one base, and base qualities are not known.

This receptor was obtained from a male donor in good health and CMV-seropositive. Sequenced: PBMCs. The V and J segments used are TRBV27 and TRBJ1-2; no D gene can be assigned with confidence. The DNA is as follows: TGTGCCAGCAGCGATACGGGAGCCTATGGCTACACCTTC. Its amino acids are CASSDTGAYGYTF.